A single sample gave rise to the 17 T cell receptor beta chains below, sequenced in a study of T cells in localized non-small cell lung cancer. Sequencing was performed with immunoSEQ multiplex PCR; in TCRdb, only in-frame clones are kept and a portion is missing. The table includes tens of thousands of clones, roughly 86% detected once. The starting material was peripheral blood, obtained before any cancer treatment. All receptors come from a man aged 18 to 49 with stage I lung adenocarcinoma.

This chain uses TRBV14 with TRBJ2-7, with D possibly matching TRBD1 (5 bases). The CDR3 is made up of 14 amino acids. The germline V gene has CDR1 SGHDN and CDR2 FVKESK. V lost 4 bases, J lost 4 bases, and 14 bases lay in between. The CDR3 bases are TGTGCCAGCAGCCGAAACCCCCAGGGTTACGAGCAGTACTTC. Its translation is CASSRNPQGYEQYF.

The sample holds one count of this clone. V gene TRBV2 combines with J gene TRBJ1-2; D might be TRBD1 (5 bases). Germline V gene lookup returns CDR1 SNHLY and CDR2 FYNNEI. The CDR3 has 13 residues. Trimming shortened V by 7 bases and J by 2 bases, and 11 bases separated the two germline ends. The CDR3 DNA is TGTGCCAGCACCTGGGACGGCAACTATGGCTACACCTTC. It translates to CASTWDGNYGYTF. Variable domain in full (rest from reference TRBV2 and TRBJ1-2): EPEVTQTPSHQVTQMGQEVILRCVPISNHLYFYWYRQILGQKVEFLVSFYNNEISEKSEIFDDQFSVERPDGSNFTLKIRSTKLEDSAMYFCASTWDGNYGYTFGSGTRLTVV.

This rearrangement joins TRBV5-1 to TRBJ1-1; D is unresolved. The V and J ends lost 1 base and 2 bases respectively, with 9 bases between them. The CDR3 is 14 amino acids. Germline CDR1 reads SGHRS; CDR2 reads YFSETQ. CDR3 loop: CASSLRESNTEAFF. The CDR3 coding sequence is TGCGCCAGCAGCTTGCGGGAATCCAACACTGAAGCTTTCTTT.

This clone was seen once. The chain recombines TRBV25-1 with TRBJ1-2; TRBD1 is a possible D gene (5 bases). Germline V gene data show CDR1 as MGHDK and CDR2 as SYGVNS. Between the trimmed V and J ends, which lost 2 bases and 4 bases, there was a span of 14 bases. This CDR3 comprises 15 residues. CDR3 coding DNA: TGTGCCAGCAGTGAACCGGACACTTTGTCCTATGGCTACACCTTC. It specifies CASSEPDTLSYGYTF.

This sequence joins TRBV18 and TRBJ1-3, with TRBD1 matching 7 bases. With 8 bases clipped from V and 0 bases from J, the junction kept 10 bases outside the gene matches. The CDR3 totals 16 residues. The germline V gene encodes CDR1 KGHSH and CDR2 LQKENI. The CDR3 spells CASAEEGQFSGNTIYF. The CDR3 bases are TGTGCCAGCGCCGAAGAGGGACAGTTCTCTGGAAACACCATATATTTT.

The chain has TRBV5-1 and TRBJ2-2; D ambiguous. In germline, CDR1 is SGHRS, CDR2 YFSETQ. The CDR3 sequence is 15 residues long. Trimming took 0 bases from V and 3 from J, leaving 9 bases between them. DNA for the CDR3: TGCGCCAGCAGCTTGGACGGTAGGGACACCGGGGAGCTGTTTTTT. This codes for CASSLDGRDTGELFF.

The gene calls are TRBV11-3 and TRBJ1-2; unclear D gene. CDR1 and CDR2 from the germline V gene are SGHNT and YENEEA. V shed 4 bases and J shed 4 bases, with 13 bases lying between them. The CDR3 totals 14 residues. CDR3: CASSSAGPVYGYTF. The DNA of the CDR3 is TGTGCCAGCAGCTCCGCCGGGCCAGTCTATGGCTACACCTTC.

The rearrangement uses TRBV4-3 and TRBJ1-1; no clear D. The CDR3 is 14 residues long. Trimming took 0 bases from V and 5 from J, leaving 10 bases between them. Germline CDR1 LGHNA, CDR2 YSLEER. CDR3 in amino acids: CASSQEALGTEAFF. The CDR3 DNA follows: TGCGCCAGCAGCCAAGAGGCTTTGGGGACTGAAGCTTTCTTT.

In its sample, this clone was seen a few times. The rearrangement joins TRBV5-4 to TRBJ1-2; D is undetermined. Trimming took off 5 bases at V and 0 bases at J, with 2 bases between the two ends. The CDR3 contains 11 residues. Germline-derived CDR1 and CDR2 are SGHNT and YYREEE (reference sequence). Here the CDR3 DNA reads TGTGCCAGCAGGGCTAACTATGGCTACACCTTC. Residues: CASRANYGYTF. Based on the CDR3 plus reference TRBV5-4 and TRBJ1-2, the full variable domain is ETGVTQSPTHLIKTRGQQVTLRCSSQSGHNTVSWYQQALGQGPQFIFQYYREEENGRGNFPPRFSGLQFPNYSSELNVNALELDDSALYLCASRANYGYTFGSGTRLTVV.

The V and J genes are TRBV5-8 and TRBJ1-6; D ambiguous. The CDR3 totals 14 residues. Trimming stripped 0 bases from V and 7 bases from J, with 8 bases between. CDR1 is SGHTS and CDR2 is YDEGEE in the germline V gene. CDR3: CASSLEVMNSPLHF. CDR3 sequence (DNA): TGTGCCAGCAGCTTGGAGGTCATGAATTCACCCCTCCACTTT.

This clone was recorded a few times. The V call is TRBV7-2, the J call TRBJ1-5; maybe TRBD1 (5 bases). The V end was cut by 2 bases, the J end by 6 bases, with 14 bases between. The CDR3 loop spans 15 amino acids. The germline CDR1 and CDR2 sequences are SGHTA and FQGNSA. The CDR3 is CASSLIPGQGQPQHF. The CDR3 DNA follows: TGTGCCAGCAGCTTAATCCCCGGGCAGGGTCAGCCCCAGCATTTT.

V is TRBV4-2 and J is TRBJ2-7; no firm D call. The V gene's germline CDR1 is LGHNA and CDR2 YNFKEQ. The ends were cut back, 0 bases at V and 2 bases at J, with 8 bases in the middle. This CDR3 contains 14 residues. DNA for the CDR3: TGTGCCAGCAGCCAAGATTACCTAGCCTACGAGCAGTACTTC. It specifies CASSQDYLAYEQYF.

The chain carries TRBV19 and TRBJ1-1, with D tentatively TRBD1 (5 bases). This CDR3 contains 13 residues. Between the trimmed V and J ends, which lost 3 bases and 8 bases, there was a span of 13 bases. Germline V lookup: CDR1 LNHDA, CDR2 SQIVND (reference sequence). The CDR3 coding sequence is TGTGCCAGTAGTATTGAGGGGAGGCTCGAAGCTTTCTTT. It translates to CASSIEGRLEAFF.

The chain couples TRBV9 to TRBJ2-3, with TRBD2 identical over 7 bases. Germline CDR1 SGDLS, CDR2 YYNGEE. The CDR3 has 17 residues. The junction had 8 bases not matched to a gene; V was cut back by 1 base and J by 0 bases. CDR3 amino acids: CASSVFGTTASTDTQYF. The CDR3 DNA reads TGTGCCAGCAGCGTATTCGGGACTACAGCTAGCACAGATACGCAGTATTTT.

The V gene is TRBV30, the J gene TRBJ2-2; TRBD1 matches at 7 bases. The CDR3 sequence is 14 residues long. With 0 bases clipped from V and 6 bases from J, the junction kept 4 bases outside the gene matches. Germline V gene data show CDR1 as GTSNPN and CDR2 as SVGIG (reference sequence). The CDR3 region is CAWSVDGTAGELFF. CDR3 coding DNA: TGTGCCTGGAGTGTAGATGGGACAGCCGGGGAGCTGTTTTTT.

This clone was observed once. This chain uses TRBV2 with TRBJ1-2; 8 positions agree with TRBD1. The germline V gene encodes CDR1 SNHLY and CDR2 FYNNEI. J gave up 12 bases and V 8 bases, and 17 bases lay outside the gene matches. The length of the CDR3 is 14 residues. The CDR3 coding sequence is TGTGCCAGCCAGTTCGAAAAGGCAGGGGGCATCAACACCTTC. Its protein is CASQFEKAGGINTF.

The chain carries TRBV30 and TRBJ2-7, with D perhaps matching TRBD1 (6 bases). CDR3 length: 13 amino acids. V lost 8 bases, J lost 3 bases, and 17 bases lay in between. From germline, CDR1 is GTSNPN and CDR2 SVGIG (reference sequence). CDR3 region: CAQTRGSGYEQYF. The CDR3 bases are TGTGCCCAAACCAGGGGATCCGGCTACGAGCAGTACTTC. Filled out from reference TRBV30 and TRBJ2-7, the complete variable domain reads SQTIHQWPATLVQPVGSPLSLECTVEGTSNPNLYWYRQAAGRGLQLLFYSVGIGQISSEVPQNLSASRPQDRQFILSSKKLLLSDSGFYLCAQTRGSGYEQYFGPGTRLTVT.